The next 21 T cell receptor beta chains were all read from a single sample in a study of blood T cell repertoires in COVID-19. The table came from immunoSEQ multiplex PCR; TCRdb's copy has only in-frame clones and leaves some out. This table has roughly 130,000 clones, about 87% appearing once. The sequenced sample consisted of peripheral blood. These receptors originate from a woman aged 55-70 years with acute or convalescent COVID-19.

The chain recombines TRBV6-5 with TRBJ1-1; maybe TRBD1 (6 bases). V gave up 5 bases and J gave up 4 bases, with 11 bases separating them. The CDR3 is made up of 13 amino acids. Germline CDR1 MNHEY, CDR2 SVGAGI. The CDR3, as DNA: TGTGCCAGCAGTAACAGGGTCTCCACTGAAGCTTTCTTT. Amino acids: CASSNRVSTEAFF.

V gene TRBV30 combines with J gene TRBJ1-2, with TRBD1 as a possible D gene (5 bases). Germline CDR1 is GTSNPN and CDR2 is SVGIG (reference sequence). The CDR3 contains 15 residues. With 0 bases removed from V and 4 bases from J, the gap between germline ends came to 15 bases. The CDR3 protein is CAWSVQAVPSYGYTF. CDR3 DNA: TGTGCCTGGAGTGTACAGGCGGTCCCGTCCTATGGCTACACCTTC.

The genes are TRBV9 and TRBJ2-1, with 11 bases aligning to TRBD2. The germline V gene has CDR1 SGDLS and CDR2 YYNGEE. V lost 4 bases, J lost 1 base, and 4 bases stayed unmatched. The CDR3 is 16 amino acids. This chain's CDR3 is CASSPLAGGSYNEQFF. CDR3 sequence (DNA): TGTGCCAGCAGCCCCCTAGCGGGAGGTTCCTACAATGAGCAGTTCTTC.

This clone came up once. The chain is built from TRBV18 and TRBJ1-5; the D gene is possibly TRBD1 (5 bases). Trimming left V 6 bases short and J 7 bases short, with 19 bases between. This CDR3 is 15 amino acids long. Germline CDR1 is KGHSH and CDR2 is LQKENI. The CDR3 DNA sequence: TGTGCCAGCTCCCCCATCGGAGTGGCAGGGCAGCCCCAGCATTTT. It translates to CASSPIGVAGQPQHF. Full variable domain (outside the CDR3, taken from reference TRBV18 and TRBJ1-5): NAGVMQNPRHLVRRRGQEARLRCSPMKGHSHVYWYRQLPEEGLKFMVYLQKENIIDESGMPKERFSAEFPKEGPSILRIQQVVRGDSAAYFCASSPIGVAGQPQHFGDGTRLSIL.

The genes are TRBV6-4 and TRBJ2-5; 8 bases line up with TRBD1. V lost 3 bases, J lost 7 bases, and 4 bases stayed unmatched. CDR3 length: 13 amino acids. Germline V gives CDR1 MRHNA, CDR2 SNTAGT. CDR3 loop: CASSEQGGMTQYF. The CDR3 nucleotides read TGTGCCAGCAGTGAACAGGGGGGAATGACCCAGTACTTC.

V usage is TRBV9 and J usage is TRBJ1-3, with D tentatively TRBD1 (5 bases). This CDR3 region has 17 residues. CDR1 is SGDLS, CDR2 YYNGEE, per germline. Trimming took 0 bases from V and 4 from J, leaving 17 bases between them. The CDR3 DNA sequence: TGTGCCAGCAGCGTAGCCCCTTCGGGGGGAGGAGGAAACACCATATATTTT. Translating it yields CASSVAPSGGGGNTIYF.

The CDR3 bases are TGTGCCAGCAGCCTCCCGGGCACAGATACGCAGTATTTT. It translates to CASSLPGTDTQYF. This sequence joins TRBV13 and TRBJ2-3; D is ambiguous. Looked up from germline, CDR1 is PRHDT and CDR2 is FYEKMQ (reference sequence). The CDR3 totals 13 residues. V lost 5 bases to trimming and J lost 1 base, with 7 bases between them.

This clone was picked up one time. The gene calls are TRBV19 and TRBJ1-5, with D maybe TRBD1 (6 bases). Germline values: CDR1 LNHDA, CDR2 SQIVND (reference sequence). V dropped 5 bases and J dropped 8 bases, with 22 bases sitting between them. The CDR3 length is 16 residues. The CDR3 loop is CASSLRLGTFVEPQHF. CDR3 DNA: TGTGCCAGTAGTCTACGTTTGGGGACATTTGTCGAGCCCCAGCATTTT.

V gene TRBV10-3 combines with J gene TRBJ2-2; D is perhaps TRBD1 (6 bases). CDR3 length: 14 residues. Trimming removed 4 bases from V and 1 base from J, with 7 bases in between. The V gene's germline CDR1 is ENHRY and CDR2 SYGVKD. The CDR3 loop is CAISGQVNTGELFF. The CDR3 coding sequence is TGTGCCATCAGTGGACAGGTGAACACCGGGGAGCTGTTTTTT.

The chain uses TRBV11-2 and TRBJ2-2, with D possibly TRBD2 on 5 matching bases. The V end was cut by 3 bases, the J end by 0 bases, with 8 bases between. Germline values: CDR1 SGHAT, CDR2 FQNNGV. The CDR3 runs to 15 residues. CDR3 in amino acids: CASSFGETNTGELFF. As DNA, the CDR3 is TGTGCCAGCAGCTTCGGGGAGACGAACACCGGGGAGCTGTTTTTT.

The genes are TRBV7-2 and TRBJ1-4, with a tentative D call TRBD1 (6 bases). Trimming stripped 5 bases from V and 4 bases from J, with 14 bases between. This CDR3 has 15 residues. Germline V gene data show CDR1 as SGHTA and CDR2 as FQGNSA. The CDR3 here is CASSEHQGRNEKLFF. The CDR3 nucleotides are TGTGCCAGCAGCGAACACCAGGGGCGTAATGAAAAACTGTTTTTT.

The chain has TRBV7-6 and TRBJ2-1, with D perhaps matching TRBD2 (5 bases). The CDR3 totals 14 residues. Germline-derived CDR1 and CDR2 are SGHVS and FNYEAQ. Trimming cost V 2 bases and J 6 bases, with 11 bases left between them. The CDR3 region has the DNA TGTGCCAGCAGCTTATCGCCGACTATCAATGAGCAGTTCTTC. Translated: CASSLSPTINEQFF.

This clone was counted a single time. The V call is TRBV11-3, the J call TRBJ2-1; D is perhaps TRBD2 (5 bases). Trimming shortened V by 2 bases and J by 9 bases, and 20 bases separated the two germline ends. This CDR3 contains 16 residues. Germline V lookup: CDR1 SGHNT, CDR2 YENEEA. The CDR3 sequence: CASSLSPISGWGEQFF. The CDR3 DNA follows: TGTGCCAGCAGCTTATCCCCGATCAGCGGATGGGGTGAGCAGTTCTTC. The variable domain in full, with the rest retrieved from reference TRBV11-3 and TRBJ2-1, is EAGVVQSPRYKIIEKKQPVAFWCNPISGHNTLYWYLQNLGQGPELLIRYENEEAVDDSQLPKDRFSAERLKGVDSTLKIQPAELGDSAVYLCASSLSPISGWGEQFFGPGTRLTVL.

This clone has only one observation. The rearrangement joins TRBV7-9 to TRBJ1-4; D unresolved. The CDR3 consists of 15 residues. V was trimmed by 1 base and J by 8 bases, leaving 14 bases between them. Germline V CDR1 and CDR2: SEHNR, FQNEAQ (reference sequence). The CDR3 bases are TGTGCCAGCAGCTTAGGGGCAGTTGTGAACGAAAAACTGTTTTTT. Its translation is CASSLGAVVNEKLFF.

J is TRBJ1-5 and V is TRBV6-1; 11 nucleotides align to TRBD1. The CDR3 totals 15 residues. The germline CDR1 and CDR2 sequences are MNHNS and SASEGT. Unmatched junction bases numbered 4, after V lost 3 bases and J lost 6 bases. This chain's CDR3 is CASSDRDRGSQPQHF. CDR3 DNA sequence: TGTGCCAGCAGTGATCGGGACAGGGGGTCTCAGCCCCAGCATTTT.

The chain uses TRBV5-1 and TRBJ2-5; 8 nucleotides align to TRBD2. V trimming: 4 bases; J trimming: 2 bases; junction bases outside the gene matches: 7. Germline CDR1 SGHRS, CDR2 YFSETQ. This CDR3 spans 15 amino acids. Here the CDR3 DNA reads TGCGCCAGCAGCGCGGGGGGAGCGGGACAAGAGACCCAGTACTTC. Its protein is CASSAGGAGQETQYF.

V gene TRBV10-3 combines with J gene TRBJ2-5; D not resolved. CDR3 size: 13 residues. CDR1 is ENHRY and CDR2 is SYGVKD in the germline V gene. Trimming left V 7 bases short and J 5 bases short, with 14 bases between. The CDR3 sequence is CAIKPGPEETQYF. As DNA, the CDR3 is TGTGCCATCAAACCTGGTCCGGAGGAGACCCAGTACTTC.

The chain couples TRBV9 to TRBJ2-5, with 10 bases that match TRBD1. After removal of 4 bases from V and 5 bases from J, the junction contained 5 bases not matched to a gene. CDR1 is SGDLS, CDR2 YYNGEE, per germline. The CDR3 spans 14 residues. The DNA of the CDR3 is TGTGCCAGCAGCTTCCGGACAGGGGGGGAGACCCAGTACTTC. Amino acid sequence: CASSFRTGGETQYF.

This chain joins TRBV5-1 and TRBJ2-5; D gene unclear. The CDR3 spans 13 residues. Germline CDR1 reads SGHRS; CDR2 reads YFSETQ. The V end lost 1 base, the J end lost 4 bases, and 8 bases lay between the germline ends. This CDR3 is CASSLRNSETQYF. The CDR3 DNA sequence: TGCGCCAGCAGCTTGAGAAACTCAGAGACCCAGTACTTC.

The gene calls are TRBV10-3 and TRBJ1-3, with TRBD1 matching over 7 bases. Germline V gives CDR1 ENHRY, CDR2 SYGVKD. This CDR3 is built from 14 residues. J was trimmed by 0 bases and V by 7 bases; bases with no gene match: 3. CDR3 sequence (DNA): TGTGCCATCACCGGGACAGTCTCTGGAAACACCATATATTTT. It is translated as CAITGTVSGNTIYF.

The genes are TRBV19 and TRBJ1-1; perhaps TRBD1 as D (6 bases). Trimming removed 1 base from V and 4 bases from J, with 13 bases in between. Germline CDR1 reads LNHDA; CDR2 reads SQIVND (reference sequence). The CDR3 runs 15 residues. This chain's CDR3 is CASSIGGGGSTEAFF. The DNA for the CDR3 is TGTGCCAGTAGTATAGGAGGGGGTGGGAGCACTGAAGCTTTCTTT.